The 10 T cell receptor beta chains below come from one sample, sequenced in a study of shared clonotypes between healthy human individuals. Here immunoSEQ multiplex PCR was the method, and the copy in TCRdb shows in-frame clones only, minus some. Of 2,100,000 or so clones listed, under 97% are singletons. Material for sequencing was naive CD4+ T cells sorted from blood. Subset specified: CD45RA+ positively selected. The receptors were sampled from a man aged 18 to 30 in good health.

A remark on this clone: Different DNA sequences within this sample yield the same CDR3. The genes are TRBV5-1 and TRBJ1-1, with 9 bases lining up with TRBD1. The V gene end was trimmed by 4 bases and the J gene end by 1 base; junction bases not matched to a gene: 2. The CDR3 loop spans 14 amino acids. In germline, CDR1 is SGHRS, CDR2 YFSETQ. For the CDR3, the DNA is TGCGCCAGCAGCCCGGACAGGGGGAACACTGAAGCTTTCTTT. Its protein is CASSPDRGNTEAFF. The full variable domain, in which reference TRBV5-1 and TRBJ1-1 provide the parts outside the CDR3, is KAGVTQTPRYLIKTRGQQVTLSCSPISGHRSVSWYQQTPGQGLQFLFEYFSETQRNKGNFPGRFSGRQFSNSRSEMNVSTLELGDSALYLCASSPDRGNTEAFFGQGTRLTVV.

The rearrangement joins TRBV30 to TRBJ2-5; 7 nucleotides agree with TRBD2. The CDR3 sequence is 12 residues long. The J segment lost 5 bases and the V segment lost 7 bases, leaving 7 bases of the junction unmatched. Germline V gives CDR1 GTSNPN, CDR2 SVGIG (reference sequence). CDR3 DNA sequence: TGTGCCTCGCGCGGGGGAGGGGAGACCCAGTACTTC. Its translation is CASRGGGETQYF.

The CDR3 sequence: CAIGRTNTGELFF. CDR3 DNA: TGTGCCATCGGGAGAACGAACACCGGGGAGCTGTTTTTT. This chain links TRBV10-3 with TRBJ2-2, with D perhaps matching TRBD2 (5 bases). CDR3 size: 13 residues. The ends were cut back, 8 bases at V and 0 bases at J, with 7 bases in the middle. Looked up from germline, CDR1 is ENHRY and CDR2 is SYGVKD.

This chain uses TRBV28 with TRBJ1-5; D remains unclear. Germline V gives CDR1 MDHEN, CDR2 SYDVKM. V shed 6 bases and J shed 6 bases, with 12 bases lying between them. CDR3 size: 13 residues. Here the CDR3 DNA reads TGTGCCAGCAGGCAACGGTGGGGTCAGCCCCAGCATTTT. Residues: CASRQRWGQPQHF.

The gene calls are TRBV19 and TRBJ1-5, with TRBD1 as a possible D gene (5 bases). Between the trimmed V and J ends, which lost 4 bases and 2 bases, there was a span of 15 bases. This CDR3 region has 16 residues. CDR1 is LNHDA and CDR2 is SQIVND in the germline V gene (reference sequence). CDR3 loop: CASSTGTFVGNQPQHF. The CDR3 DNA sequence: TGTGCCAGTAGTACTGGGACTTTTGTAGGCAATCAGCCCCAGCATTTT.

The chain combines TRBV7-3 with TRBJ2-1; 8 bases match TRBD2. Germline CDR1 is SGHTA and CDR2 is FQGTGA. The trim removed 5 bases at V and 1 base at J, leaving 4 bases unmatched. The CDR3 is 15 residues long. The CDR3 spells CASSPSGRSYNEQFF. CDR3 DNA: TGTGCCAGCAGCCCGAGCGGGAGATCCTACAATGAGCAGTTCTTC. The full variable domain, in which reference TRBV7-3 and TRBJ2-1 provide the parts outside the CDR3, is GAGVSQTPSNKVTEKGKYVELRCDPISGHTALYWYRQSLGQGPEFLIYFQGTGAADDSGLPNDRFFAVRPEGSVSTLKIQRTERGDSAVYLCASSPSGRSYNEQFFGPGTRLTVL.

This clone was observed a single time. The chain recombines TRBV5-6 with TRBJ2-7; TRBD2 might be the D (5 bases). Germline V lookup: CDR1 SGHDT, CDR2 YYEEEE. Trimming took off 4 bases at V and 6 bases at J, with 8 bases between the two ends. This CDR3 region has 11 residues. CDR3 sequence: CASSEGSEQYF. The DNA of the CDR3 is TGTGCCAGCAGCGAGGGTAGCGAGCAGTACTTC.

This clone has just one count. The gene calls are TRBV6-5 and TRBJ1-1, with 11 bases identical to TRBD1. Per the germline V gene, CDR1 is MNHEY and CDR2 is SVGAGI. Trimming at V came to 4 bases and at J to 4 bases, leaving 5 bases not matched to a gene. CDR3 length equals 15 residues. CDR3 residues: CASSSTGTGGTEAFF. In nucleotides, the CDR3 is TGTGCCAGCAGTTCCACCGGGACAGGGGGCACTGAAGCTTTCTTT.

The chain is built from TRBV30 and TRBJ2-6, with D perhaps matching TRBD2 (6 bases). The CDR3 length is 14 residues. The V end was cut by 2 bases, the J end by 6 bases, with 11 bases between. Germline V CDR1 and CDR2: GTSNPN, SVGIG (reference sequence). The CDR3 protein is CAWSRGTEANVLTF. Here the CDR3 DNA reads TGTGCCTGGAGTCGCGGGACCGAGGCCAACGTCCTGACTTTC.

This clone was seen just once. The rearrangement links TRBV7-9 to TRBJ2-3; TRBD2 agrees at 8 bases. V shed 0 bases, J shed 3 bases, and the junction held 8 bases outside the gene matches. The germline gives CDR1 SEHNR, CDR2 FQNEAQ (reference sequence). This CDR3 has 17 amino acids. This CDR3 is CASSLAFLAGGTDTQYF. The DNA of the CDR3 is TGTGCCAGCAGCTTAGCATTCCTAGCGGGTGGAACAGATACGCAGTATTTT.